This TCR beta chain was retrieved from a study of T cell responses to AZD1222 COVID-19 vaccine. Study results and limitations: Compared with day 0, the breadth and depth of the Spike-specific TCR repertoire rose significantly after two doses of AZD1222. Without day 14 samples, only post-peak T cell repertoires were studied.

Germline V gene data show CDR1 as MNHEY and CDR2 as SVGAGI. The CDR3 contains 15 residues. V lost 4 bases and J 5 bases, leaving 17 bases between the germline ends. Combined were second doses at about 4 or about 12 weeks. Of note for this clone: Its matching antigen is unknown.

Here immunoSEQ multiplex PCR was the method, and the copy in TCRdb shows in-frame clones only, minus some. The sample has about 90,000 clones, 85% seen once. V usage is TRBV6-5 and J usage is TRBJ1-2, with D maybe TRBD1 (5 bases). This TCR came from an adult who received the AZD1222 COVID-19 vaccine. Sequencing was performed on peripheral blood, taken 28 days after the second AZD1222 dose. CDR3 in amino acids: CASSLGVSMGYGYTF. In nucleotides, the CDR3 is TGTGCCAGCAGTTTAGGGGTTTCGATGGGGTATGGCTACACCTTC.